One and the same sample provided the 29 T cell receptor beta chains below, sequenced in a study of blood T cell repertoires in COVID-19. Measured with immunoSEQ multiplex PCR; TCRdb has only the in-frame clones, and not every one. The sample has 200,000 or so clones; more than 70% are singletons. The material sequenced was peripheral blood. These TCRs come from a middle-aged woman who had recovered from COVID-19.

V usage is TRBV2 and J usage is TRBJ2-5; 7 nucleotides line up with TRBD2. The germline V gene encodes CDR1 SNHLY and CDR2 FYNNEI. The CDR3 contains 16 residues. After removal of 6 bases from V and 1 base from J, the junction contained 11 bases not matched to a gene. As DNA, the CDR3 is TGTGCCAGCAGCCCGGGGGGACTCAGGAGCCAAGAGACCCAGTACTTC. Translating it yields CASSPGGLRSQETQYF.

The genes are TRBV5-1 and TRBJ1-1, with 9 positions matching TRBD1. This CDR3 region has 15 residues. With 2 bases clipped from V and 3 bases from J, the junction kept 5 bases outside the gene matches. Per germline, CDR1 SGHRS and CDR2 YFSETQ. CDR3 loop: CASSFYRGLDTEAFF. The CDR3 DNA reads TGCGCCAGCAGCTTCTACAGGGGGCTAGACACTGAAGCTTTCTTT.

J is TRBJ2-1 and V is TRBV14, with D unclear. CDR1 and CDR2 (germline): SGHDN, FVKESK. V dropped 1 base and J dropped 6 bases, with 10 bases sitting between them. This CDR3 contains 14 residues. This CDR3 is CASSQVAYFNEQFF. The CDR3 bases are TGTGCCAGCAGCCAAGTAGCCTATTTCAATGAGCAGTTCTTC.

The chain couples TRBV24-1 to TRBJ2-1, with TRBD1 as a possible D gene (6 bases). Germline CDR1 KGHDR, CDR2 SFDVKD. The CDR3 runs to 13 residues. V was cut by 3 bases and J by 7 bases, with 9 bases left in between. Here the CDR3 DNA reads TGTGCCACCAGTGATATGGACAGTAATGAGCAGTTCTTC. It encodes CATSDMDSNEQFF.

The chain couples TRBV15 to TRBJ2-2, with 7 bases identical to TRBD1. Germline V CDR1 and CDR2: LNHNV, YYDKDF (reference sequence). The length of the CDR3 is 17 residues. Trimming removed 0 bases from V and 5 bases from J; junction bases left unmatched: 9. CDR3 bases: TGTGCCACCAGCAGAGACCCATACAGGGGACGGACCGGGGAGCTGTTTTTT. It encodes CATSRDPYRGRTGELFF.

The chain recombines TRBV28 with TRBJ2-5; the D gene is possibly TRBD1 (5 bases). Germline CDR1 reads MDHEN; CDR2 reads SYDVKM. Trimming cost V 6 bases and J 3 bases, with 17 bases left between them. The CDR3 runs to 15 residues. CDR3 region: CASSPRQSSKETQYF. CDR3 DNA: TGTGCCAGCAGCCCCAGACAGAGTTCGAAAGAGACCCAGTACTTC.

V usage is TRBV19 and J usage is TRBJ1-4; TRBD1 matches 7 bases. V gave up 6 bases and J gave up 6 bases; unmatched junction bases: 10. CDR1 and CDR2 from the germline V gene are LNHDA and SQIVND (reference sequence). The CDR3 is made up of 15 amino acids. The DNA of the CDR3 is TGTGCCAGTAGAGGGACCCACACAGGGGATGAAAAACTGTTTTTT. It encodes CASRGTHTGDEKLFF.

The chain has TRBV11-2 and TRBJ1-1, with D uncertain. CDR1 and CDR2 from the germline V gene are SGHAT and FQNNGV. Trimming cost V 3 bases and J 1 base, with 15 bases left between them. The length of the CDR3 is 16 residues. CDR3 region: CASSLFRAGSNTEAFF. For the CDR3, the DNA is TGTGCCAGCAGCTTGTTTAGGGCGGGATCGAACACTGAAGCTTTCTTT.

The V and J genes are TRBV7-2 and TRBJ2-3; 7 positions agree with TRBD1. The V segment lost 3 bases and the J segment 0 bases; nucleotides outside the gene matches: 6. Germline-derived CDR1 and CDR2 are SGHTA and FQGNSA. The CDR3 has 16 residues. Written as DNA, the CDR3 is TGTGCCAGCAGCTTTTGGACAGGCTCTAGCACAGATACGCAGTATTTT. The encoded protein is CASSFWTGSSTDTQYF.

The chain has TRBV7-6 and TRBJ2-1; 11 bases align to TRBD2. J lost 4 bases, V lost 6 bases, and 2 bases had no gene match. Germline V gene data show CDR1 as SGHVS and CDR2 as FNYEAQ. The CDR3 is made up of 14 amino acids. The CDR3 DNA sequence: TGTGCCAGCAGACTAGCGGGAGAGTACAATGAGCAGTTCTTC. Translating gives CASRLAGEYNEQFF.

J is TRBJ2-1 and V is TRBV27; D may be TRBD2 (6 bases). The CDR3 totals 16 residues. Per germline, CDR1 MNHEY and CDR2 SMNVEV (reference sequence). Trimming took 3 bases from V and 12 from J, leaving 24 bases between them. In nucleotides, the CDR3 is TGTGCCAGCAGTTTTAATGGGCTAGCGTTGTCCCGGGGGCAGTTCTTC. This gives the protein CASSFNGLALSRGQFF.

V is TRBV30 and J is TRBJ1-6, with D perhaps matching TRBD1 (5 bases). The germline V gene has CDR1 GTSNPN and CDR2 SVGIG (reference sequence). With 2 bases removed from V and 8 bases from J, the gap between germline ends came to 13 bases. This CDR3 contains 14 residues. In DNA, the CDR3 is TGTGCCTGGAGTAGGATCCACAGGCATTCACCCCTCCACTTT. Protein sequence: CAWSRIHRHSPLHF.

A single count supports this clone. This chain uses TRBV6-5 with TRBJ1-2; D perhaps matches TRBD1 (5 bases). This CDR3 has 14 amino acids. The V and J ends lost 5 bases and 1 base respectively, with 11 bases between them. The germline V gene encodes CDR1 MNHEY and CDR2 SVGAGI. The CDR3 nucleotides read TGTGCCAGCAGTCGGTGGGGGGTTAACTATGGCTACACCTTC. It encodes CASSRWGVNYGYTF.

CDR3 amino acids: CASSVMRGAPYTQYF. The CDR3 DNA sequence: TGTGCCAGCAGCGTCATGCGGGGGGCCCCCTATACGCAGTATTTT. The V and J genes are TRBV11-3 and TRBJ2-3, with 8 bases identical to TRBD2. Germline CDR1 and CDR2: SGHNT and YENEEA. Losses at the gene ends were 5 bases for V and 7 bases for J; bases not matched to a gene: 11. This CDR3 contains 15 residues.

V gene TRBV9 combines with J gene TRBJ2-3; 8 nucleotides align to TRBD1. Germline V lookup: CDR1 SGDLS, CDR2 YYNGEE. The CDR3 length is 16 residues. V trimming: 1 base; J trimming: 2 bases; junction bases outside the gene matches: 6. In nucleotides, the CDR3 is TGTGCCAGCAGCGTACGAGGGGACAGGAACACAGATACGCAGTATTTT. Translating gives CASSVRGDRNTDTQYF.

This chain joins TRBV27 and TRBJ2-1, with D unclear. CDR3 length: 14 amino acids. Trimming cost V 10 bases and J 7 bases, with 20 bases left between them. Germline CDR1 is MNHEY and CDR2 is SMNVEV (reference sequence). The CDR3 loop reads CATVDMLGRNEQFF. The CDR3 coding sequence is TGTGCCACCGTCGACATGTTGGGTCGTAATGAGCAGTTCTTC.

This rearrangement joins TRBV6-4 to TRBJ2-2; 7 bases are shared with TRBD2. V lost 8 bases and J lost 1; bases outside the gene matches: 4. The CDR3 is 14 residues long. Germline CDR1 reads MRHNA; CDR2 reads SNTAGT. CDR3 bases: TGTGCCAGCTCTCGGGAGGAGAACACCGGGGAGCTGTTTTTT. The encoded protein is CASSREENTGELFF.

The chain combines TRBV30 with TRBJ2-3; TRBD2 agrees at 7 bases. Germline CDR1 is GTSNPN and CDR2 is SVGIG (reference sequence). The J segment lost 6 bases and the V segment lost 4 bases, leaving 7 bases of the junction unmatched. The CDR3 is made up of 13 amino acids. DNA for the CDR3: TGTGCCTGGACCGGACTAGGGGCGGATACGCAGTATTTT. It codes for CAWTGLGADTQYF.

The chain recombines TRBV27 with TRBJ2-3, with TRBD1 matching 7 bases. The CDR3 has 14 amino acids. V lost 5 bases and J lost 5; bases outside the gene matches: 7. The V gene's germline CDR1 is MNHEY and CDR2 SMNVEV (reference sequence). As DNA, the CDR3 is TGTGCCAGCAGTCTTGGGACAGCCGGAGATACGCAGTATTTT. As protein: CASSLGTAGDTQYF.

The V and J genes are TRBV5-1 and TRBJ2-2; 10 nucleotides agree with TRBD2. Germline trimming cut 0 bases from V and 6 bases from J; bases unmatched to any gene: 11. Germline CDR1 SGHRS, CDR2 YFSETQ. CDR3 length: 18 amino acids. The CDR3 DNA sequence: TGCGCCAGCAGCTTGGTGGGCCCTAGCGGGAGTTCTGCCGGGGAGCTGTTTTTT. This translates into CASSLVGPSGSSAGELFF.

V is TRBV19 and J is TRBJ1-4; weak D call: TRBD1 (5 bases). CDR3 size: 14 residues. Germline assignment: CDR1 LNHDA and CDR2 SQIVND (reference sequence). V lost 8 bases and J lost 4, with 14 bases in between. CDR3 loop: CASHQLGHNEKLFF. CDR3 DNA sequence: TGTGCCAGTCATCAGCTGGGGCATAATGAAAAACTGTTTTTT. The full variable domain, rest sourced from reference TRBV19 and TRBJ1-4, is DGGITQSPKYLFRKEGQNVTLSCEQNLNHDAMYWYRQDPGQGLRLIYYSQIVNDFQKGDIAEGYSVSREKKESFPLTVTSAQKNPTAFYLCASHQLGHNEKLFFGSGTQLSVL.

The chain recombines TRBV28 with TRBJ2-2, with 7 positions matching TRBD2. This CDR3 is 11 amino acids long. Losses at the gene ends were 10 bases for V and 6 bases for J; bases not matched to a gene: 2. CDR1 is MDHEN and CDR2 is SYDVKM in the germline V gene. In nucleotides, the CDR3 is TGTGCCACGCGGGAGCCCGGGGAGCTGTTTTTT. It encodes CATREPGELFF.

This chain uses TRBV11-3 with TRBJ2-7; 7 bases align to TRBD2. This CDR3 region has 14 residues. The junction had 13 bases not matched to a gene; V was cut back by 8 bases and J by 6 bases. Per germline, CDR1 SGHNT and CDR2 YENEEA. CDR3 DNA: TGTGCCAGCGGGAATACGGGGGGAACCGGCGAGCAGTACTTC. It yields the protein CASGNTGGTGEQYF.

V gene TRBV11-2 combines with J gene TRBJ1-1, with D perhaps TRBD1 (5 bases). Germline CDR1 is SGHAT and CDR2 is FQNNGV. The V and J ends lost 8 bases and 4 bases respectively, with 17 bases between them. The CDR3 spans 14 residues. Here the CDR3 DNA reads TGTGCCAGCGCTTTATCGGAGGGACTCACTGAAGCTTTCTTT. It codes for CASALSEGLTEAFF.

This chain links TRBV24-1 with TRBJ2-1; 12 nucleotides match TRBD2. The CDR3 is 16 amino acids. Trimming removed 2 bases from V and 10 bases from J; junction bases left unmatched: 8. Germline loops: CDR1 KGHDR, CDR2 SFDVKD. The CDR3 reads CATSDSASGRANEQFF. CDR3 in DNA: TGTGCCACCAGTGATTCGGCTAGCGGGAGGGCCAACGAGCAGTTCTTC.

V usage is TRBV28 and J usage is TRBJ1-5; the D gene is possibly TRBD1 (5 bases). The germline V gene has CDR1 MDHEN and CDR2 SYDVKM. The CDR3 runs 16 residues. V lost 6 bases to trimming and J lost 5 bases, with 20 bases between them. The CDR3 loop reads CASRPRTRLTHQPQHF. CDR3 DNA sequence: TGTGCCAGCAGACCCAGGACAAGACTTACGCATCAGCCCCAGCATTTT.

This clone was seen once. The V and J genes are TRBV18 and TRBJ2-3, with 7 bases lining up with TRBD2. The ends lost 0 bases at V and 2 bases at J; junction bases unmatched: 2. The CDR3 consists of 15 residues. CDR1 and CDR2 from the germline V gene are KGHSH and LQKENI. CDR3 coding DNA: TGTGCCAGCTCACCACCGGGACTATCCACAGATACGCAGTATTTT. Translating gives CASSPPGLSTDTQYF. Combining the CDR3 with reference TRBV18 and TRBJ2-3 gives the whole variable domain NAGVMQNPRHLVRRRGQEARLRCSPMKGHSHVYWYRQLPEEGLKFMVYLQKENIIDESGMPKERFSAEFPKEGPSILRIQQVVRGDSAAYFCASSPPGLSTDTQYFGPGTRLTVL.

V and J are TRBV9 and TRBJ2-2; 11 bases agree with TRBD2. Trimming removed 3 bases from V and 0 bases from J; junction bases left unmatched: 4. Germline V gives CDR1 SGDLS, CDR2 YYNGEE. This CDR3 comprises 17 residues. The CDR3 DNA follows: TGTGCCAGCAGCGCCGGGACTAGCGGTTCGAACACCGGGGAGCTGTTTTTT. Its translation: CASSAGTSGSNTGELFF.

This chain connects TRBV6-2 or TRBV6-3 to TRBJ2-5; 7 bases map to TRBD1. Germline V lookup: CDR1 MNHEY, CDR2 SVGEGT. The CDR3 extends over 17 amino acids. The V gene end was trimmed by 0 bases and the J gene end by 5 bases; junction bases not matched to a gene: 12. Here the CDR3 DNA reads TGTGCCAGCAGTTACTCGAGAACAGGGGAAAGTTCGGAGACCCAGTACTTC. The encoded protein is CASSYSRTGESSETQYF.